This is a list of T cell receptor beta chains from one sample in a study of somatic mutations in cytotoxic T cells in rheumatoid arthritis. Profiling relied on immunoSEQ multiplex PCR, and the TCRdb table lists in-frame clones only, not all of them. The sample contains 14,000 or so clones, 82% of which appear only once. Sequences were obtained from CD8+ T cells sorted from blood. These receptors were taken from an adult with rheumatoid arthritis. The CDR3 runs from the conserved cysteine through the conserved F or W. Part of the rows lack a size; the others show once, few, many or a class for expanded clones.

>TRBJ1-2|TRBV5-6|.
CASSLGQSDYGYTF
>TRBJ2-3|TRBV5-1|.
CASSLPLAGRPSTDTQYF
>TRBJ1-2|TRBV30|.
CAWSLGGARGYTF
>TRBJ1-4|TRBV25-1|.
CASSDSPSNEKLFF
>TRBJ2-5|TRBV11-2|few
CASSPGGGRSGETQYF
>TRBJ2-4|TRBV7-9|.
CASSLEVGGLNIQYF
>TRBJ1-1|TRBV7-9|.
CASSPDWEAFF
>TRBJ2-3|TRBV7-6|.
CASSSGGGADTQYF
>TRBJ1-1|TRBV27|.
CASSLGGVTEAFF
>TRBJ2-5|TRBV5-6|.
CASNFLENGETQYF
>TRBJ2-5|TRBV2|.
CASERRYQETQYF
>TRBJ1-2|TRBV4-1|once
CASSQEAPGGSNYGYTF
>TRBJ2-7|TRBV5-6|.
CASSHRQGTYEQYF
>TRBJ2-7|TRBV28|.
CASSRTGRPSYEQYF
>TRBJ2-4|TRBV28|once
CASSSPGEIAKNIQYF
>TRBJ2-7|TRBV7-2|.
CASSSVPLGSYEQYF